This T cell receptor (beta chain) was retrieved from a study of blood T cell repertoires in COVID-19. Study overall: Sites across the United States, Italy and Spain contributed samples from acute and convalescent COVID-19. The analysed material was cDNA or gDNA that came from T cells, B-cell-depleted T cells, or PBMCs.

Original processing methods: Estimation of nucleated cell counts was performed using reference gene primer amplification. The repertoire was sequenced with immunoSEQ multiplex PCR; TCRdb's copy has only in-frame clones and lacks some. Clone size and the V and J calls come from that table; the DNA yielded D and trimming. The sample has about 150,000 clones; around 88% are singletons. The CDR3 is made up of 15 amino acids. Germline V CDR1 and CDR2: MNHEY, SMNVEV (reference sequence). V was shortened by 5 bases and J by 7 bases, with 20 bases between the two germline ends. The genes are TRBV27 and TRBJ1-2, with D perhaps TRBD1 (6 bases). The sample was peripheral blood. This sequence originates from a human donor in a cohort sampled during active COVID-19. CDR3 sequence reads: CASSPRNRVMGGYTF. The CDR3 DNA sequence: TGTGCCAGCAGTCCCAGAAACAGGGTAATGGGTGGCTACACCTTC.